This T cell receptor (beta chain) was identified in a study of beta chain features in type 1 diabetes. This clone has only a few counts. The antigen is undetermined. Overall study findings and caveats: When Type 1 diabetes patients were examined, their TCRB CDR3s proved moderately but significantly shorter in all four CD4+ subsets.

Trimming took 3 bases from V and 0 from J; bases not matched to a gene: 6. Germline CDR1 and CDR2: SEHNR and FQNEAQ (reference sequence). CDR3 length equals 16 residues. Markers CD45RO/CCR7/CD25/CD127/CD95/CD27 served to sort CD4+ naive, central memory, regulatory and stem cell-like memory cells. Isolated RNA was reverse transcribed in full, so expressed TCRB transcripts were sequenced. An average of around 3.9 million reads was obtained for naive, central memory and regulatory T cell samples. Repertoires were generated with immunoSEQ multiplex PCR, while TCRdb's copy carries only in-frame clones and drops some. In the table there are 200,000 to 250,000 clones, about 14% of which are singletons.

This TCR was sampled from a man younger than 40 with type 1 diabetes. V and J are TRBV7-9 and TRBJ2-3, with 7 bases aligning to TRBD2. The material sequenced was naive CD4+ T cells from blood. The CDR3 loop reads CASSFWPAGSTDTQYF. In DNA, the CDR3 is TGTGCCAGCAGCTTCTGGCCAGCGGGAAGCACAGATACGCAGTATTTT.